These 26 T cell receptor beta chains came from one sample sequenced in a study of T cell responses to AZD1222 COVID-19 vaccine. The repertoire was sequenced with immunoSEQ multiplex PCR; TCRdb's copy has only in-frame clones and lacks some. The sample has about 140,000 clones, about nine tenths seen once. This specimen was peripheral blood, taken on day 0 of AZD1222 vaccination. The receptors stem from an adult in good health.

The rearrangement joins TRBV19 to TRBJ1-6, with a weak D call TRBD1 (6 bases). Germline V lookup: CDR1 LNHDA, CDR2 SQIVND (reference sequence). The V gene lost 5 bases and the J gene lost 6 bases, with 14 bases spanning the gap. The CDR3 sequence is 15 residues long. Here the CDR3 DNA reads TGTGCCAGTAGTCCCGCGACAGGTCGTAATTCACCCCTCCACTTT. It yields the protein CASSPATGRNSPLHF.

J is TRBJ2-2 and V is TRBV19; no clear D gene. V was pared by 3 bases and J by 4 bases, with 15 bases between. Germline V lookup: CDR1 LNHDA, CDR2 SQIVND (reference sequence). The CDR3 extends over 16 amino acids. This CDR3 reads CASSMASTLLTGELFF. The CDR3 DNA reads TGTGCCAGTAGTATGGCCTCGACCCTACTCACCGGGGAGCTGTTTTTT.

This sequence joins TRBV27 and TRBJ1-5, with D uncertain. Between the trimmed V and J ends, which lost 4 bases and 4 bases, there was a span of 11 bases. The CDR3 contains 14 residues. Germline-derived CDR1 and CDR2 are MNHEY and SMNVEV (reference sequence). The DNA of the CDR3 is TGTGCCAGCAGTTCCGGGTTGTGGAATCAGCCCCAGCATTTT. Its protein product is CASSSGLWNQPQHF.

The CDR3 loop is CASSLPGMSYEQYF. The DNA for the CDR3 is TGTGCCAGCAGTTTACCAGGGATGTCCTACGAGCAGTACTTC. This sequence joins TRBV28 and TRBJ2-7, with D perhaps TRBD1 (5 bases). The CDR3 has 14 amino acids. The germline V gene encodes CDR1 MDHEN and CDR2 SYDVKM. V was trimmed by 2 bases and J by 1 base, leaving 9 bases between them.

This chain connects TRBV28 to TRBJ2-7; D uncertain. Trimming removed 5 bases from V and 4 bases from J, with 3 bases in between. Germline CDR1 MDHEN, CDR2 SYDVKM. The CDR3 runs to 10 residues. The CDR3: CASSLYEQYF. The CDR3 coding sequence is TGTGCCAGCAGTCTTTACGAGCAGTACTTC.

The V and J genes are TRBV6-1 and TRBJ1-5, with D uncertain. This CDR3 region has 14 residues. Per the germline V gene, CDR1 is MNHNS and CDR2 is SASEGT. V lost 3 bases, J lost 11 bases, and 17 bases lay in between. The CDR3 protein is CASSETPLAGSQHF. Written as DNA, the CDR3 is TGTGCCAGCAGTGAGACCCCTTTGGCAGGCTCCCAGCATTTT.

The J gene is TRBJ2-2, the V gene TRBV7-9; 8 bases match TRBD1. This CDR3 has 17 residues. V trimming: 5 bases; J trimming: 0 bases; junction bases outside the gene matches: 8. Germline CDR1 SEHNR, CDR2 FQNEAQ (reference sequence). The CDR3 DNA is TGTGCCAGCAGCCTCCTCTTACAGGGGGCGAACACCGGGGAGCTGTTTTTT. This encodes CASSLLLQGANTGELFF.

The rearrangement joins TRBV27 to TRBJ2-7; 9 bases are shared with TRBD2. Looked up from germline, CDR1 is MNHEY and CDR2 is SMNVEV (reference sequence). V trimming: 5 bases; J trimming: 6 bases; junction bases outside the gene matches: 8. The CDR3 has 14 residues. CDR3 DNA sequence: TGTGCCAGCAGTCTCGGGACTAGCAGGCGCGAGCAGTACTTC. The encoded protein is CASSLGTSRREQYF.

This clone was seen only once. V gene TRBV14 combines with J gene TRBJ2-3; 7 bases are shared with TRBD2. The CDR3 length is 16 residues. Germline lookup yields CDR1 SGHDN and CDR2 FVKESK. The junction had 12 bases not matched to a gene; V was cut back by 4 bases and J by 5 bases. The CDR3 region has the DNA TGTGCCAGCAGCCGAGTAGGGCGGCCGGGAGGAGATACGCAGTATTTT. Its translation is CASSRVGRPGGDTQYF.

The gene calls are TRBV7-6 and TRBJ1-2; TRBD1 might be the D (5 bases). The CDR3 loop spans 14 amino acids. Germline values: CDR1 SGHVS, CDR2 FNYEAQ. Trimming removed 4 bases from V and 8 bases from J, with 17 bases in between. The CDR3 protein is CASSSQWAGQGYTF. Written as DNA, the CDR3 is TGTGCCAGCAGCTCCCAATGGGCAGGGCAAGGCTACACCTTC.

This clone was picked up one time. This sequence joins TRBV28 and TRBJ2-7, with D possibly matching TRBD1 (7 bases). Trimming took 7 bases from V and 2 from J, leaving 18 bases between them. The CDR3 is 15 amino acids. Germline CDR1 MDHEN, CDR2 SYDVKM. CDR3 protein: CASTLRGTATYEQYF. Written as DNA, the CDR3 is TGTGCCAGCACCTTACGCGGGACAGCCACCTACGAGCAGTACTTC.

The V call is TRBV19, the J call TRBJ2-7; D tentatively fits TRBD1 or TRBD2 (5 bases each). The V gene's germline CDR1 is LNHDA and CDR2 SQIVND (reference sequence). V was clipped by 5 bases and J by 4 bases, with 12 bases between them. This CDR3 is 13 amino acids long. The CDR3 region is CASSDQGRYEQYF. DNA of the CDR3: TGTGCCAGTAGTGACCAGGGACGATACGAGCAGTACTTC.

This sequence joins TRBV7-9 and TRBJ2-2; 8 positions match TRBD1. The V gene end was trimmed by 1 base and the J gene end by 5 bases; junction bases not matched to a gene: 3. The CDR3 sequence is 15 residues long. Germline V gene sequence: CDR1 SEHNR, CDR2 FQNEAQ (reference sequence). This CDR3 reads CASSLGRGRTGELFF. The CDR3 DNA reads TGTGCCAGCAGCTTAGGCAGGGGGCGAACCGGGGAGCTGTTTTTT.

The chain uses TRBV6-1 and TRBJ2-7; no definite D call. TRBJ2-1 explains the end of the DNA better; the J call may be wrong. CDR3 length: 16 residues. Germline V CDR1 and CDR2: MNHNS, SASEGT. The CDR3 sequence: CASSEEFGGSYNEQFF. CDR3 nucleotides: TGTGCCAGCAGTGAAGAGTTCGGTGGTTCCTACAATGAGCAGTTCTTC.

The V and J genes are TRBV5-1 and TRBJ2-3; possible D gene TRBD1, 6 bases. V was clipped by 1 base and J by 2 bases, with 17 bases between them. The V gene's germline CDR1 is SGHRS and CDR2 YFSETQ. The CDR3 runs 17 residues. CDR3 bases: TGCGCCAGCAGCTTGTACGCTCAGGGGAAACCCACAGATACGCAGTATTTT. Translated, it gives CASSLYAQGKPTDTQYF. The full variable domain, in which reference TRBV5-1 and TRBJ2-3 provide the parts outside the CDR3, is KAGVTQTPRYLIKTRGQQVTLSCSPISGHRSVSWYQQTPGQGLQFLFEYFSETQRNKGNFPGRFSGRQFSNSRSEMNVSTLELGDSALYLCASSLYAQGKPTDTQYFGPGTRLTVL.

The chain employs TRBV28 and TRBJ1-1; the match to TRBD1 covers 10 bases. The CDR3 has 17 residues. The trim removed 5 bases at V and 5 bases at J, leaving 14 bases unmatched. From germline, CDR1 is MDHEN and CDR2 SYDVKM. CDR3 nucleotide sequence: TGTGCCAGCAGTACGTATCGACAGGGGGCTTCGAGGACTGAAGCTTTCTTT. Its translation is CASSTYRQGASRTEAFF.

The chain combines TRBV2 with TRBJ2-5; D might be TRBD2 (6 bases). Trimming shortened V by 5 bases and J by 4 bases, and 17 bases separated the two germline ends. CDR3 size: 15 residues. Per the germline V gene, CDR1 is SNHLY and CDR2 is FYNNEI. CDR3 residues: CASSYQSGGSETQYF. The CDR3, as DNA: TGTGCCAGCAGTTATCAGTCTGGGGGGTCAGAGACCCAGTACTTC.

The genes are TRBV7-8 and TRBJ1-2; TRBD1 matches 12 bases. V lost 1 base, J lost 4 bases, and 4 bases stayed unmatched. Germline CDR1 reads SGHVS; CDR2 reads FQNEAQ. The length of the CDR3 is 16 residues. CDR3 in amino acids: CASSLDPGQGAYGYTF. The CDR3 region has the DNA TGTGCCAGCAGCTTAGATCCGGGACAGGGGGCCTATGGCTACACCTTC.

V usage is TRBV7-2 and J usage is TRBJ1-2; D ambiguous. The CDR3 loop spans 13 amino acids. Deletions cut 0 bases from V and 6 bases from J, with 8 bases between. CDR1 SGHTA and CDR2 FQGNSA come from the germline V gene. The CDR3 spells CASSLAGFNGYTF. The CDR3 DNA sequence: TGTGCCAGCAGCTTAGCAGGGTTCAATGGCTACACCTTC.

The chain links TRBV6-4 to TRBJ1-5; D call uncertain. Germline loops: CDR1 MRHNA, CDR2 SNTAGT. Trimming took 0 bases from V and 4 from J, leaving 7 bases between them. The CDR3 consists of 14 residues. CDR3 nucleotide sequence: TGTGCCAGCAGTGACTCACCCGAAAATCAGCCCCAGCATTTT. Translating it yields CASSDSPENQPQHF.

V and J are TRBV28 and TRBJ2-1; possible D gene TRBD1, 5 bases. The germline V and J ends were trimmed by 1 base and 5 bases, with 12 bases remaining between them. The CDR3 totals 15 residues. CDR1 MDHEN and CDR2 SYDVKM come from the germline V gene. The CDR3: CASSLLRQGNNEQFF. CDR3 sequence (DNA): TGTGCCAGCAGTTTATTGCGCCAGGGCAACAATGAGCAGTTCTTC.

The V and J genes are TRBV15 and TRBJ2-5; 7 positions agree with TRBD1. Germline CDR1 reads LNHNV; CDR2 reads YYDKDF (reference sequence). The CDR3 loop spans 13 amino acids. V was clipped by 8 bases and J by 2 bases; unmatched bases: 5. CDR3 protein: CATGETGQETQYF. The CDR3 DNA reads as TGTGCCACCGGGGAGACAGGGCAAGAGACCCAGTACTTC.

The CDR3, as DNA: TGTGCCAGCAGCCCACAGGGTTACGAGCAGTACTTC. This sequence encodes CASSPQGYEQYF. This chain links TRBV14 with TRBJ2-7, with D possibly matching TRBD1 (6 bases). The CDR3 runs 12 residues. The V and J ends lost 4 bases and 4 bases respectively, with 8 bases between them. Germline V lookup: CDR1 SGHDN, CDR2 FVKESK.

The chain recombines TRBV4-1 with TRBJ2-1; 8 bases are shared with TRBD2. V lost 4 bases to trimming and J lost 9 bases; unmatched junction nucleotides: 14. CDR1 and CDR2 (germline): MGHRA, YSYEKL. The CDR3 sequence is 16 residues long. The CDR3 here is CASSPRRVAGIGEQFF. As DNA, the CDR3 is TGCGCCAGCAGCCCCCGGAGAGTAGCGGGAATCGGTGAGCAGTTCTTC.

This rearrangement joins TRBV11-3 to TRBJ1-1; no firm D call. Trimming removed 3 bases at V and 1 base at J, with 6 bases between. This CDR3 has 13 amino acids. CDR1 SGHNT and CDR2 YENEEA come from the germline V gene. The CDR3 DNA reads as TGTGCCAGCAGCTTCCAGGAGAACACTGAAGCTTTCTTT. Amino acids: CASSFQENTEAFF.

V gene TRBV6-5 combines with J gene TRBJ2-1; 12 bases are shared with TRBD1. The trim removed 5 bases at V and 7 bases at J, leaving 6 bases unmatched. Germline lookup yields CDR1 MNHEY and CDR2 SVGAGI. This CDR3 has 15 residues. The chain's CDR3 is CASSLRDRGQNEQFF. In DNA form, the CDR3 reads TGTGCCAGCAGTCTCCGGGACAGGGGGCAAAATGAGCAGTTCTTC.